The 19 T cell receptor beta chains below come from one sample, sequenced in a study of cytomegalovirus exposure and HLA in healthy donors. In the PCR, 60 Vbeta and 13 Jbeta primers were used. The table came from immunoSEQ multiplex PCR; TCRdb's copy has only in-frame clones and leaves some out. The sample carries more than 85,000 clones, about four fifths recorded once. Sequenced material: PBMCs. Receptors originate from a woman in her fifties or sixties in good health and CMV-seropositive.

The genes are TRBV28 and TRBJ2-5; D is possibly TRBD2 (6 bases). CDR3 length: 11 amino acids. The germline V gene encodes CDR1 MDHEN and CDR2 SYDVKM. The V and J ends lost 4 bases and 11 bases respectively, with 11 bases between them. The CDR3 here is CASSSPREQYF. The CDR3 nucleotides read TGTGCCAGCAGTTCCCCCCGGGAGCAGTACTTC.

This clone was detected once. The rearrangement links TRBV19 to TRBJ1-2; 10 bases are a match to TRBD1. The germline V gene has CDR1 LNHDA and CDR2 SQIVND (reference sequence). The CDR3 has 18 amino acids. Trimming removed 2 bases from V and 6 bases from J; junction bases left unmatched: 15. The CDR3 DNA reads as TGTGCCAGTAGTATACTCGGGACAGGGGCATGGGGACATCATGGCTACACCTTC. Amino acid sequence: CASSILGTGAWGHHGYTF.

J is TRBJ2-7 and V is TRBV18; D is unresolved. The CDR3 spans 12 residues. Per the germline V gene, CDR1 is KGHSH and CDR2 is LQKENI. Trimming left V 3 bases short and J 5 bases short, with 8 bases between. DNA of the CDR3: TGTGCCAGCTCACCCTTTCCAGACGAGCAGTACTTC. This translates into CASSPFPDEQYF. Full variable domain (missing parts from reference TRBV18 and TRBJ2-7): NAGVMQNPRHLVRRRGQEARLRCSPMKGHSHVYWYRQLPEEGLKFMVYLQKENIIDESGMPKERFSAEFPKEGPSILRIQQVVRGDSAAYFCASSPFPDEQYFGPGTRLTVT.

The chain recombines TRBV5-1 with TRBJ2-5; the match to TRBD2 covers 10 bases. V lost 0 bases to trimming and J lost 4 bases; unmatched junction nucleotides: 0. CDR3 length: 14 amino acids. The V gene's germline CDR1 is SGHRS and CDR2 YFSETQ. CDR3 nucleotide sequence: TGCGCCAGCAGCTTGGGGACTAGCGGAGAGACCCAGTACTTC. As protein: CASSLGTSGETQYF.

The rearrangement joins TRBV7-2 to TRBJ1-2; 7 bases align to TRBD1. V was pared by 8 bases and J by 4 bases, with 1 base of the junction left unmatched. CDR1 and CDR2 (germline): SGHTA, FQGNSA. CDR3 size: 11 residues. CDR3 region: CASGDSYGYTF. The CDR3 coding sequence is TGTGCCAGCGGGGACAGCTATGGCTACACCTTC.

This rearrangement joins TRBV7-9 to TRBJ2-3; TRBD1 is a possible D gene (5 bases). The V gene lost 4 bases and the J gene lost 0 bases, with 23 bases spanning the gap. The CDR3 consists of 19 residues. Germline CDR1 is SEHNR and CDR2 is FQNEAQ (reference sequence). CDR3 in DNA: TGTGCCAGCAGCTCCCTACCTGGTGGGGCCCCCGGAAGCACAGATACGCAGTATTTT. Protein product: CASSSLPGGAPGSTDTQYF.

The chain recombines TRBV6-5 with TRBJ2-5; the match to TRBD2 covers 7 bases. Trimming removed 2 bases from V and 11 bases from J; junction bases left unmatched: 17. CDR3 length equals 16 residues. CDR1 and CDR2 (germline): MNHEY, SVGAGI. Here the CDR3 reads CASSYQREAAYGEQYF. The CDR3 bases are TGTGCCAGCAGTTACCAACGGGAGGCTGCCTACGGGGAGCAGTACTTC.

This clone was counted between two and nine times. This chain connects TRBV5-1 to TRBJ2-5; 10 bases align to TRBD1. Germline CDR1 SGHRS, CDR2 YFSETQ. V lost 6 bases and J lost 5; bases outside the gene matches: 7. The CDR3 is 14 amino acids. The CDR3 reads CASTDRTGGETQYF. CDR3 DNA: TGCGCCAGCACCGACAGGACAGGGGGGGAGACCCAGTACTTC. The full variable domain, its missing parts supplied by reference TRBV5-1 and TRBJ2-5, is KAGVTQTPRYLIKTRGQQVTLSCSPISGHRSVSWYQQTPGQGLQFLFEYFSETQRNKGNFPGRFSGRQFSNSRSEMNVSTLELGDSALYLCASTDRTGGETQYFGPGTRLLVL.

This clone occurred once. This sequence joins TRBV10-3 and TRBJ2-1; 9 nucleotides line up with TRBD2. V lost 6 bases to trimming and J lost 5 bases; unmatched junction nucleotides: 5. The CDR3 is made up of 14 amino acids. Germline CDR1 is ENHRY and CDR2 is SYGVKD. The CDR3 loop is CAISPAGGDNEQFF. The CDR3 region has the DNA TGTGCCATCAGCCCGGCGGGGGGGGACAATGAGCAGTTCTTC.

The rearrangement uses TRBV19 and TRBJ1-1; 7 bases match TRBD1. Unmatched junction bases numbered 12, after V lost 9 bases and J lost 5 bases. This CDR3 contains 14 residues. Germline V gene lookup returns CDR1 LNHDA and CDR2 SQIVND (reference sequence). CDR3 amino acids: CASGSQTGRTEAFF. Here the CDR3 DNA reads TGTGCCAGCGGTTCCCAGACAGGGAGGACTGAAGCTTTCTTT.

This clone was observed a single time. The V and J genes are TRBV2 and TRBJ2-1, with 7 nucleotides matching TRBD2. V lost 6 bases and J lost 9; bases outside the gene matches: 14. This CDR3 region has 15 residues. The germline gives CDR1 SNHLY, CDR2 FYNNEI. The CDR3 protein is CASRASVGGSFEQFF. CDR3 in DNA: TGTGCCAGCAGGGCCTCGGTTGGCGGGAGTTTTGAGCAGTTCTTC.

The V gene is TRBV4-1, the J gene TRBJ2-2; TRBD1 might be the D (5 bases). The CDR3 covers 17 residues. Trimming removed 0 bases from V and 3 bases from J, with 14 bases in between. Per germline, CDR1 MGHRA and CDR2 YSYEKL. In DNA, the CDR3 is TGCGCCAGCAGCCAAGAGGGGAAGGGGAAGTACACCGGGGAGCTGTTTTTT. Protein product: CASSQEGKGKYTGELFF.

CDR3 protein: CASSEAVTYNEQFF. In nucleotides, the CDR3 is TGTGCCAGTAGTGAAGCGGTGACCTACAATGAGCAGTTCTTC. The chain recombines TRBV19 with TRBJ2-1, with D possibly matching TRBD2 (5 bases). Per germline, CDR1 LNHDA and CDR2 SQIVND (reference sequence). The CDR3 consists of 14 residues. Trimming removed 5 bases from V and 2 bases from J, with 10 bases in between.

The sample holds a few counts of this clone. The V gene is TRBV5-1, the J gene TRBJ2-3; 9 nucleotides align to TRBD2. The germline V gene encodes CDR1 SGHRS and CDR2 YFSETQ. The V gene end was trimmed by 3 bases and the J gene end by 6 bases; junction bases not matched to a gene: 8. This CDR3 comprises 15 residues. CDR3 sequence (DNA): TGCGCCAGCAGCTCGATAGCGGGAGATTCGGATACGCAGTATTTT. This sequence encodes CASSSIAGDSDTQYF.

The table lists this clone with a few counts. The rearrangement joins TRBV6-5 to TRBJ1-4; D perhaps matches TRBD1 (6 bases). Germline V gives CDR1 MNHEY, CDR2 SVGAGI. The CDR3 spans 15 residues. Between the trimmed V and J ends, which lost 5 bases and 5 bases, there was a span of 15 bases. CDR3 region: CASSTHGQMNEKLFF. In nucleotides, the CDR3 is TGTGCCAGCAGTACACACGGACAGATGAATGAAAAACTGTTTTTT.

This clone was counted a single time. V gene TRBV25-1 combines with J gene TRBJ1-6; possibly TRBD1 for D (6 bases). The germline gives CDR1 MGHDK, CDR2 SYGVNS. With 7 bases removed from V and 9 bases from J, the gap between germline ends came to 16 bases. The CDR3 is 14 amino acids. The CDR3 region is CASTTERGFSPLHF. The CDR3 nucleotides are TGTGCCAGCACCACAGAGAGGGGGTTTTCACCCCTCCACTTT.

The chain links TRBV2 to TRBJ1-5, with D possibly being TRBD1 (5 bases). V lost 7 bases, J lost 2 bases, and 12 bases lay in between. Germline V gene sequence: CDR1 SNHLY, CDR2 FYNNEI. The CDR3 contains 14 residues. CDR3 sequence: CASMGGFGNQPQHF. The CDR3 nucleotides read TGTGCCAGCATGGGGGGGTTCGGCAATCAGCCCCAGCATTTT.

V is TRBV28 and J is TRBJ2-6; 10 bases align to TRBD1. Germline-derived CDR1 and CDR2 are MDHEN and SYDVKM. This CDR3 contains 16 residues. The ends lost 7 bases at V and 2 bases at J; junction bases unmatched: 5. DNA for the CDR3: TGTGCCAGCAATGGGGACAGGGGACCTGGGGCCAACGTCCTGACTTTC. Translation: CASNGDRGPGANVLTF. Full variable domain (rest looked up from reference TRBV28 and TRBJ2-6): DVKVTQSSRYLVKRTGEKVFLECVQDMDHENMFWYRQDPGLGLRLIYFSYDVKMKEKGDIPEGYSVSREKKERFSLILESASTNQTSMYLCASNGDRGPGANVLTFGAGSRLTVL.

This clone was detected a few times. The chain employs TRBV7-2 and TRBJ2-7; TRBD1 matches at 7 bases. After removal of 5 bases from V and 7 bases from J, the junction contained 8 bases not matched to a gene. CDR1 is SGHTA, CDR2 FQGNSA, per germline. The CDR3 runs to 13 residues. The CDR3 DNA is TGTGCCAGCAGCCCTGGGACAGCGAGGGAGCAGTACTTC. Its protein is CASSPGTAREQYF.